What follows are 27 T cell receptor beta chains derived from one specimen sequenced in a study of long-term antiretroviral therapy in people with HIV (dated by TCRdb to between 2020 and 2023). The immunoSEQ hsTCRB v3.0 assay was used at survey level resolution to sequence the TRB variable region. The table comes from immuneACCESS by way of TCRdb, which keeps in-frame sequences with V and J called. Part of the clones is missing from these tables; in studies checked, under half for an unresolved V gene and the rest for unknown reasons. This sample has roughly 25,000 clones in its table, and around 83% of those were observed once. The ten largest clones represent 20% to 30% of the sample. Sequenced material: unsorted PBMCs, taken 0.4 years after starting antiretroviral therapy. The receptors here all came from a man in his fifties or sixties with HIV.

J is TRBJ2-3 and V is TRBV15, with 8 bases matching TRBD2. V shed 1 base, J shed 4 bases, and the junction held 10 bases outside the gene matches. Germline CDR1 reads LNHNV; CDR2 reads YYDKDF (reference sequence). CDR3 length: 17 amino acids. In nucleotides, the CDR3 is TGTGCCACCAGCAGAGCCGCCGGGACTAGTGGGTCAGATACGCAGTATTTT. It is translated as CATSRAAGTSGSDTQYF. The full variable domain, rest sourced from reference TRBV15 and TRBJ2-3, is DAMVIQNPRYQVTQFGKPVTLSCSQTLNHNVMYWYQQKSSQAPKLLFHYYDKDFNNEADTPDNFQSRRPNTSFCFLDIRSPGLGDTAMYLCATSRAAGTSGSDTQYFGPGTRLTVL.

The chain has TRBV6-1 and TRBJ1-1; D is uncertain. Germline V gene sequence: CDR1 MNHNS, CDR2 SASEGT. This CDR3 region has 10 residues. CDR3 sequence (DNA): TGTGTGGTGGGGTACACTGAAGCTTTCTTT. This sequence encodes CVVGYTEAFF.

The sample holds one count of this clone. The CDR3 DNA reads TGCGCCAGCAGCCCGTCGACAGGGTTGAACACTGAAGCTTTCTTT. Protein sequence: CASSPSTGLNTEAFF. The chain joins TRBV4-1 to TRBJ1-1; 7 bases are shared with TRBD1. After removal of 4 bases from V and 0 bases from J, the junction contained 5 bases not matched to a gene. The CDR3 length is 15 residues. Per germline, CDR1 MGHRA and CDR2 YSYEKL.

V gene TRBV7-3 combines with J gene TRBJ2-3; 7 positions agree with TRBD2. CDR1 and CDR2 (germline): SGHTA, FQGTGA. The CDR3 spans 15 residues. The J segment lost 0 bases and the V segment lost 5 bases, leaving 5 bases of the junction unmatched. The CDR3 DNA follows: TGTGCCAGCAGCCGGCGAGCGGGGAGCACAGATACGCAGTATTTT. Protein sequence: CASSRRAGSTDTQYF.

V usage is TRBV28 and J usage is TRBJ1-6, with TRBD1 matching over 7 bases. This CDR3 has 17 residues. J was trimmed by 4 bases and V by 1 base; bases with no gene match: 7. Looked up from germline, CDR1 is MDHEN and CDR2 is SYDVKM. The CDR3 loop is CASSLSTGAVYNSPLHF. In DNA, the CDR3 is TGTGCCAGCAGTTTATCTACAGGGGCTGTGTATAATTCACCCCTCCACTTT.

DNA for the CDR3: TGTGCCAGTAGTATAGGGACATCGGGGGCTTATCCGCCCCAGCATTTT. Translating it yields CASSIGTSGAYPPQHF. The chain employs TRBV19 and TRBJ1-5, with a weak D call TRBD1 (6 bases). CDR1 and CDR2 (germline): LNHDA, SQIVND (reference sequence). This CDR3 region has 16 residues. Deletions cut 1 base from V and 9 bases from J, with 19 bases between.

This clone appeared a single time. The CDR3 sequence is CASGPPGGVAFF. CDR3 DNA sequence: TGTGCTAGTGGACCCCCGGGGGGAGTGGCTTTCTTT. This chain joins TRBV12-5 and TRBJ1-1; perhaps TRBD1 as D (5 bases). Germline assignment: CDR1 LGHNT and CDR2 FRNRAP. The CDR3 length is 12 residues. Trimming shortened V by 6 bases and J by 11 bases, and 16 bases separated the two germline ends.

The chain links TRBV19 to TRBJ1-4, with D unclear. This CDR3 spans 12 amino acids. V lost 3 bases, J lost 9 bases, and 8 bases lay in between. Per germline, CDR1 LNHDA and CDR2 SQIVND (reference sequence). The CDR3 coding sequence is TGTGCCAGTAGTATTGGTGGCAAAAAACTGTTTTTT. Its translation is CASSIGGKKLFF.

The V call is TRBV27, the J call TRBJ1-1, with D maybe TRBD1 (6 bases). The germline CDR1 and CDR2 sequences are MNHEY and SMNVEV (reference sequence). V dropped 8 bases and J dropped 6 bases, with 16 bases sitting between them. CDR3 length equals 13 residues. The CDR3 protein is CASGSSQGPEAFF. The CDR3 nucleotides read TGTGCCAGCGGATCGTCACAGGGACCTGAAGCTTTCTTT.

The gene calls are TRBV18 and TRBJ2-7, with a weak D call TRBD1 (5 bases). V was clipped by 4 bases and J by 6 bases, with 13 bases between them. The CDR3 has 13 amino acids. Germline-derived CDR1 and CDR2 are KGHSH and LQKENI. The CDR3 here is CASSHAPGIEQYF. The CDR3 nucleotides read TGTGCCAGCTCACATGCCCCAGGGATCGAGCAGTACTTC.

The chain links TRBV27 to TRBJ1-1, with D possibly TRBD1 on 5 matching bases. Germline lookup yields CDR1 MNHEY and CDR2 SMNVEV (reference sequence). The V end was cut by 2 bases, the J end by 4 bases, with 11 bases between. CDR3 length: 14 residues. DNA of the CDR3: TGTGCCAGCAGTTTAAGTGGGGGTTCCACTGAAGCTTTCTTT. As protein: CASSLSGGSTEAFF.

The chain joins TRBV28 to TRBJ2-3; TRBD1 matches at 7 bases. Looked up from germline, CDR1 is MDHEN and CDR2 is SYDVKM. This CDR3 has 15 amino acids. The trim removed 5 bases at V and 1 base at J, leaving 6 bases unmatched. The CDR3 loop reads CASSLRGRGTDTQYF. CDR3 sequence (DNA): TGTGCCAGCAGTCTTAGGGGGCGCGGCACAGATACGCAGTATTTT.

CDR3 bases: TGTGCCAGCAGTTTCGAATCTTACTGGACAGGCGAGCAGTTCTTC. This gives the protein CASSFESYWTGEQFF. The chain links TRBV28 to TRBJ2-1; TRBD1 agrees at 7 bases. This CDR3 region has 15 residues. Trimming took 3 bases from V and 10 from J; bases not matched to a gene: 12. Germline assignment: CDR1 MDHEN and CDR2 SYDVKM.

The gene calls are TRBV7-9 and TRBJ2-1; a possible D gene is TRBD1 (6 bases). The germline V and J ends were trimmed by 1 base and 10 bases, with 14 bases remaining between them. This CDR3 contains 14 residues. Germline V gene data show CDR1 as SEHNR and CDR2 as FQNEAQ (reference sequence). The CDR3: CASSLGGHTDEQFF. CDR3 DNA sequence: TGTGCCAGCAGCTTAGGGGGACATACGGACGAGCAGTTCTTC.

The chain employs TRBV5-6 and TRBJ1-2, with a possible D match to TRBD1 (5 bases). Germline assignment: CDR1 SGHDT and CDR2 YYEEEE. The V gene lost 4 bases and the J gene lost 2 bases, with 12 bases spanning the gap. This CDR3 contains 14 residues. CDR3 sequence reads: CASSLGGGNYGYTF. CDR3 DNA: TGTGCCAGCAGCCTGGGGGGAGGGAACTATGGCTACACCTTC.

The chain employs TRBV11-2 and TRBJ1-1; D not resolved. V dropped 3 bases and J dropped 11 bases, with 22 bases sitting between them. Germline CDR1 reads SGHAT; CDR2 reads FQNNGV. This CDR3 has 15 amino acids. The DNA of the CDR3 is TGTGCCAGCAGCTTGACCCAACAAGTGATTCACGCGGCTTTCTTT. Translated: CASSLTQQVIHAAFF. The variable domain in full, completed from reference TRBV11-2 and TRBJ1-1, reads EAGVAQSPRYKIIEKRQSVAFWCNPISGHATLYWYQQILGQGPKLLIQFQNNGVVDDSQLPKDRFSAERLKGVDSTLKIQPAKLEDSAVYLCASSLTQQVIHAAFFGQGTRLTVV.

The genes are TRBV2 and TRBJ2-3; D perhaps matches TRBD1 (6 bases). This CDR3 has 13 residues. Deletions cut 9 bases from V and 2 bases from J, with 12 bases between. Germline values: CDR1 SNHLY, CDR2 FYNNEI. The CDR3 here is CASQGPPTDTQYF. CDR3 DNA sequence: TGTGCCAGTCAGGGGCCCCCCACAGATACGCAGTATTTT.

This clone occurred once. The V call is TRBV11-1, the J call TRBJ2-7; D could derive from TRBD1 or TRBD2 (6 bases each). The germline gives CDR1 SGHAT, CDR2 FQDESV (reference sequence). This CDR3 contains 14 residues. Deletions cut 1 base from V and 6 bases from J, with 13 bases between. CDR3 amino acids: CASSLDPGAFEQYF. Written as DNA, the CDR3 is TGTGCCAGCAGCTTAGATCCGGGGGCATTCGAGCAGTACTTC.

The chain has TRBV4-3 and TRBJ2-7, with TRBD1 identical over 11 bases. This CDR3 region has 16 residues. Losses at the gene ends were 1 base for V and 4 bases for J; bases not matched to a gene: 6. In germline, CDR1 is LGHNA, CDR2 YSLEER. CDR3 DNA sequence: TGCGCCAGCAGCCAAGGGACAGGGGGCGGTCTATACGAGCAGTACTTC. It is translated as CASSQGTGGGLYEQYF.

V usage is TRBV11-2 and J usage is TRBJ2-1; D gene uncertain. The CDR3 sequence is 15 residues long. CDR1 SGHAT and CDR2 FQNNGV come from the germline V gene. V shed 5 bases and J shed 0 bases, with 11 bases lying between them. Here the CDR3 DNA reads TGTGCCAGCAGCCAGCGCCGGAGCTCCTACAATGAGCAGTTCTTC. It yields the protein CASSQRRSSYNEQFF. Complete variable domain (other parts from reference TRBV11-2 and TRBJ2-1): EAGVAQSPRYKIIEKRQSVAFWCNPISGHATLYWYQQILGQGPKLLIQFQNNGVVDDSQLPKDRFSAERLKGVDSTLKIQPAKLEDSAVYLCASSQRRSSYNEQFFGPGTRLTVL.

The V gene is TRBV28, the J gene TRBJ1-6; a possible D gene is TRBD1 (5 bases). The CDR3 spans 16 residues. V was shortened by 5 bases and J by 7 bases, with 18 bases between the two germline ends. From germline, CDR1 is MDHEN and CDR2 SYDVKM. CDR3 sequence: CASSPLGHLRNSPLHF. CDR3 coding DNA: TGTGCCAGCAGTCCCCTAGGACATCTCCGGAATTCACCCCTCCACTTT.

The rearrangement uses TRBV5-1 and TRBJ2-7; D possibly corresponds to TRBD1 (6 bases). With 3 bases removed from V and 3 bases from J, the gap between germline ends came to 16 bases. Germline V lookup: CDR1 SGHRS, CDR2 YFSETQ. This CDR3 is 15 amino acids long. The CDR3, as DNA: TGCGCCAGCAGCTATCTACCTGACAGGAGCTACGAGCAGTACTTC. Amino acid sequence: CASSYLPDRSYEQYF. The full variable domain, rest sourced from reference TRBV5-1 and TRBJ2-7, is KAGVTQTPRYLIKTRGQQVTLSCSPISGHRSVSWYQQTPGQGLQFLFEYFSETQRNKGNFPGRFSGRQFSNSRSEMNVSTLELGDSALYLCASSYLPDRSYEQYFGPGTRLTVT.

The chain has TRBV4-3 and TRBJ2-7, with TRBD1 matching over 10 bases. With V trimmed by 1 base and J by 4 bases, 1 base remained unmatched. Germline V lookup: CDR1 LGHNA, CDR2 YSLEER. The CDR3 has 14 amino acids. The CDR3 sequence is CASSQGGQGYEQYF. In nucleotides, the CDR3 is TGCGCCAGCAGCCAAGGGGGACAGGGGTACGAGCAGTACTTC.

CDR3 loop: CASSPLSLDTIYF. Written as DNA, the CDR3 is TGTGCCAGCTCACCACTATCTCTAGACACCATATATTTT. V usage is TRBV18 and J usage is TRBJ1-3, with unresolved D. Germline V gene sequence: CDR1 KGHSH, CDR2 LQKENI. This CDR3 is built from 13 residues. V lost 1 base to trimming and J lost 8 bases, with 9 bases between them. The variable domain in full, completed from reference TRBV18 and TRBJ1-3, reads NAGVMQNPRHLVRRRGQEARLRCSPMKGHSHVYWYRQLPEEGLKFMVYLQKENIIDESGMPKERFSAEFPKEGPSILRIQQVVRGDSAAYFCASSPLSLDTIYFGEGSWLTVV.

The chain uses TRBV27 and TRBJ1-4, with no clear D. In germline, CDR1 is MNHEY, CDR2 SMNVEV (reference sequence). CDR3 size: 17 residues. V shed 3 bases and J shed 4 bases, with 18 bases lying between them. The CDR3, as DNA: TGTGCCAGCAGTTTTAAGAGCCAGTCCTGGGGTAATGAAAAACTGTTTTTT. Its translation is CASSFKSQSWGNEKLFF. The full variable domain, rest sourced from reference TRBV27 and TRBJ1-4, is EAQVTQNPRYLITVTGKKLTVTCSQNMNHEYMSWYRQDPGLGLRQIYYSMNVEVTDKGDVPEGYKVSRKEKRNFPLILESPSPNQTSLYFCASSFKSQSWGNEKLFFGSGTQLSVL.

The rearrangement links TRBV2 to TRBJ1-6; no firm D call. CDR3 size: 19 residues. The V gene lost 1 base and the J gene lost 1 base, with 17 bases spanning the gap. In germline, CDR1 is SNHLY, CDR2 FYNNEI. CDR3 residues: CASSEDWWVLGSYNSPLHF. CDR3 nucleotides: TGTGCCAGCAGTGAAGATTGGTGGGTGTTAGGGTCCTATAATTCACCCCTCCACTTT. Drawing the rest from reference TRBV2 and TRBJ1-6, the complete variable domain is EPEVTQTPSHQVTQMGQEVILRCVPISNHLYFYWYRQILGQKVEFLVSFYNNEISEKSEIFDDQFSVERPDGSNFTLKIRSTKLEDSAMYFCASSEDWWVLGSYNSPLHFGNGTRLTVT.

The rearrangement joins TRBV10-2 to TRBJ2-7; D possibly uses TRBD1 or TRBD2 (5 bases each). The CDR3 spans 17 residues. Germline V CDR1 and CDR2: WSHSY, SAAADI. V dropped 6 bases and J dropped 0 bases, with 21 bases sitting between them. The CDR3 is CASSHTGAKENSYEQYF. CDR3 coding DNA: TGCGCCAGCAGCCACACCGGGGCGAAGGAAAACTCCTACGAGCAGTACTTC.